The 22 T cell receptor beta chains presented below share a single source sample, sequenced in a study of circulating CD8 cells and anti-PD-1 response in melanoma. Four subsets defined by PD-1 and/or TIGIT were sorted from live CD3+CD8+TCRalphabeta+ cells. The QIAseq Immune Repertoire TCR panel built the libraries from around 15 ng of total RNA. TCRdb passed the reads through MiXCR, listing each CDR3 protein once. The data contain under 800 distinct CDR3 sequences, over 5% of them singletons. The source was CD8+ T cells from PBMCs, collected at baseline or after one month of anti-PD-1 therapy (not recorded which). The receptors shown here come from a human donor with melanoma.

About this clonotype: Given a much more abundant clone one base away, this may be a read error. In nucleotides, the CDR3 is TGTGCCAGCTCACTCCGGGGCAGCTTCAATGAGCAGTTCTTC. Amino acids: CASSLRGSFNEQFF. The chain is built from TRBV18 and TRBJ2-1, with D perhaps given as TRBD1 or TRBD2 (5 bases each). The germline gives CDR1 KGHSH, CDR2 LQKENI. The ends were cut back, 4 bases at V and 6 bases at J, with 13 bases in the middle. CDR3 length: 14 residues.

A few counts support this clonotype. A much larger clonotype is one base distant, so this may be a read error. This rearrangement joins TRBV3-2 to TRBJ2-1; the table calls TRBD1, which could not be checked here. TRBV3-2 has pseudogene status. The CDR3 has 15 amino acids. CDR3 sequence reads: CAGSSPDRPYNEQFF. Here the CDR3 DNA reads TGTGCCGGCAGCTCCCCGGACAGGCCCTACAATGAGCAGTTCTTC.

This clonotype rates as large. The V gene is TRBV27, the J gene TRBJ2-1; a weak D match, TRBD2 (5 bases). This CDR3 comprises 15 residues. Germline values: CDR1 MNHEY, CDR2 SMNVEV (reference sequence). Trimming shortened V by 5 bases and J by 6 bases, and 17 bases separated the two germline ends. The CDR3 reads CASSPLMGGGNEQFF. CDR3 coding DNA: TGTGCCAGCAGTCCCCTAATGGGCGGAGGCAATGAGCAGTTCTTC.

By sample fraction, this clonotype is medium-sized. This sequence joins TRBV29-1 and TRBJ2-1; 8 bases are a match to TRBD1. This CDR3 contains 12 residues. Losses at the gene ends were 3 bases for V and 9 bases for J; bases not matched to a gene: 4. CDR1 and CDR2 from the germline V gene are SQVTM and ANQGSEA. Here the CDR3 DNA reads TGCAGCGTTGATCTCACAGGGGGTGAGCAGTTCTTC. Protein product: CSVDLTGGEQFF.

This clonotype is categorized as large. The chain recombines TRBV19 with TRBJ1-1; D is uncertain. V shed 5 bases and J shed 1 base, with 8 bases lying between them. Germline V gives CDR1 LNHDA, CDR2 SQIVND (reference sequence). This CDR3 region has 13 residues. In DNA, the CDR3 is TGTGCCAGTAGTCCCTCCCCGAACACTGAAGCTTTCTTT. Amino acid sequence: CASSPSPNTEAFF.

By proportion, this clonotype is medium-sized. The rearrangement joins TRBV27 to TRBJ2-7; 10 positions agree with TRBD1. The CDR3 loop spans 15 amino acids. V was clipped by 3 bases and J by 5 bases; unmatched bases: 7. Per the germline V gene, CDR1 is MNHEY and CDR2 is SMNVEV (reference sequence). Written as DNA, the CDR3 is TGTGCCAGCAGTTTCACCGGGACAGGGGTAAACGAGCAGTACTTC. Amino acids: CASSFTGTGVNEQYF.

CDR3 in amino acids: CASSIGQGTEAFF. The CDR3 DNA reads TGTGCCAGTAGTATAGGACAAGGCACTGAAGCTTTCTTT. J is TRBJ1-1 and V is TRBV19, with D unclear. This CDR3 comprises 13 residues. V was trimmed by 1 base and J by 4 bases, leaving 7 bases between them. Germline loops: CDR1 LNHDA, CDR2 SQIVND (reference sequence).

This clonotype ranks as large. The chain has TRBV27 and TRBJ2-2; tentative D call: TRBD2 (5 bases). Germline values: CDR1 MNHEY, CDR2 SMNVEV (reference sequence). Trimming cost V 5 bases and J 4 bases, with 11 bases left between them. This CDR3 comprises 14 residues. The CDR3, as DNA: TGTGCCAGCAGTAACCATCGGGGCACCGGGGAGCTGTTTTTT. This encodes CASSNHRGTGELFF.

Judged by abundance, this clonotype is large. The V and J genes are TRBV25-1 and TRBJ2-7, with a possible D match to TRBD1 (6 bases). The V gene's germline CDR1 is MGHDK and CDR2 SYGVNS. Trimming took 1 base from V and 4 from J, leaving 20 bases between them. The CDR3 loop spans 17 amino acids. CDR3: CASSELGALTGTYEQYF. The CDR3 DNA reads as TGTGCCAGCAGTGAATTAGGGGCTCTGACAGGAACTTACGAGCAGTACTTC.

In its sample, this clonotype is medium-sized (0.01 to 0.1%). V and J are TRBV27 and TRBJ2-5; D may match TRBD1 or TRBD2 (7 bases each). V lost 7 bases, J lost 3 bases, and 15 bases lay in between. Germline CDR1 and CDR2: MNHEY and SMNVEV (reference sequence). The CDR3 sequence is 14 residues long. The DNA for the CDR3 is TGTGCCAGCATTGACAGGGAGGGCGAAGAGACCCAGTACTTC. Translating gives CASIDREGEETQYF.

This clonotype counts as large. This chain uses TRBV2 with TRBJ2-5; TRBD1 matches at 10 bases. The CDR3 has 16 amino acids. In germline, CDR1 is SNHLY, CDR2 FYNNEI. V lost 4 bases, J lost 5 bases, and 10 bases stayed unmatched. The CDR3 DNA sequence: TGTGCCAGCAGTGTAGACAGGGGGCCGTACTGGGAGACCCAGTACTTC. It encodes CASSVDRGPYWETQYF.

As for this clonotype: A much more abundant neighbour one base away suggests this may be a read error. For the CDR3, the DNA is TGCAGCATTGAAGACAGCTACGAGCAGTACTTC. Encoded protein: CSIEDSYEQYF. The chain joins TRBV29-1 to TRBJ2-7; D might be TRBD1 (5 bases). This CDR3 has 11 residues. Looked up from germline, CDR1 is SQVTM and CDR2 is ANQGSEA.

This clonotype is large (0.1 to 1%) by share. The chain has TRBV19 and TRBJ2-7, with 9 positions matching TRBD1. The germline gives CDR1 LNHDA, CDR2 SQIVND (reference sequence). There are 17 residues in the CDR3. V shed 3 bases and J 2 bases; nucleotides not matched to a gene: 11. In DNA, the CDR3 is TGTGCCAGTAGTATGGTGGCGGGACAGGGTAGGACCTACGAGCAGTACTTC. Its protein product is CASSMVAGQGRTYEQYF.

Sample share makes this clonotype large. The chain employs TRBV19 and TRBJ2-1; 11 bases align to TRBD2. The junction had 4 bases not matched to a gene; V was cut back by 3 bases and J by 3 bases. CDR3 size: 16 residues. Germline V CDR1 and CDR2: LNHDA, SQIVND (reference sequence). CDR3 amino acids: CASSISGTSGYNEQFF. The CDR3 DNA is TGTGCCAGTAGTATCTCCGGGACTAGCGGCTACAATGAGCAGTTCTTC.

In this sample, this clonotype is large (0.1 to 1%). The chain links TRBV16 to TRBJ2-7; D gene ambiguous. This CDR3 comprises 15 residues. Germline V gene lookup returns CDR1 KGHSY and CDR2 FQNENV. The V end was cut by 0 bases, the J end by 2 bases, with 11 bases between. The CDR3 reads CASSQSPETTYEQYF. In DNA form, the CDR3 reads TGTGCCAGCAGCCAATCCCCAGAAACGACCTACGAGCAGTACTTC.

By sample share, this clonotype is medium-sized. The chain joins TRBV4-3 to TRBJ1-6; 8 bases are a match to TRBD1. With 0 bases clipped from V and 8 bases from J, the junction kept 6 bases outside the gene matches. Germline V gene lookup returns CDR1 LGHNA and CDR2 YSLEER. The CDR3 loop spans 16 amino acids. The CDR3 spells CASSQDRAGGDSPLHF. The CDR3 nucleotides read TGCGCCAGCAGCCAAGATCGGGCAGGGGGCGATTCACCCCTCCACTTT.

Within the sample, this clonotype is large. J is TRBJ2-7 and V is TRBV28, with TRBD2 matching over 8 bases. CDR1 and CDR2 from the germline V gene are MDHEN and SYDVKM. V was clipped by 4 bases and J by 2 bases; unmatched bases: 10. This CDR3 is built from 16 residues. In DNA form, the CDR3 reads TGTGCCAGCAGTTCGCCCAGGACTAGCCTAACCTACGAGCAGTACTTC. Its translation: CASSSPRTSLTYEQYF.

By sample fraction, this clonotype is large. The CDR3 DNA follows: TGTGCCAGCAGTGAGCCGGGACAGCCGACTGCTAACTATGGCTACACCTTC. Translated, it gives CASSEPGQPTANYGYTF. The chain employs TRBV25-1 and TRBJ1-2; 7 positions agree with TRBD1. The V gene's germline CDR1 is MGHDK and CDR2 SYGVNS. The CDR3 consists of 17 residues. Trimming cost V 3 bases and J 0 bases; bases outside gene matches: 10.

Regarding this clonotype: One base away lies a much larger clone, so this may be a sequencing read error. This chain joins TRBV19 and TRBJ2-7, with D possibly being TRBD1 (5 bases). CDR3 length: 14 amino acids. Looked up from germline, CDR1 is LNHDA and CDR2 is SQIVND (reference sequence). The V end was cut by 6 bases, the J end by 0 bases, with 12 bases between. CDR3 sequence (DNA): TGTGCCAGTAGGCAATGGCAGGGCTCCTACGAGCAGTACTTC. Its translation: CASRQWQGSYEQYF.

By share of the sample, this clonotype is large. This chain links TRBV2 with TRBJ2-1; TRBD2 matches at 10 bases. This CDR3 is built from 15 residues. CDR1 SNHLY and CDR2 FYNNEI come from the germline V gene. Germline trimming cut 6 bases from V and 3 bases from J; bases unmatched to any gene: 5. For the CDR3, the DNA is TGTGCCAGCAGCGATAGACTAGCGGGCTACAATGAGCAGTTCTTC. Translating it yields CASSDRLAGYNEQFF.

By share, this clonotype counts as medium-sized (0.01 to 0.1%). The CDR3 here is CSVDLSNEQYF. The CDR3 DNA reads as TGCAGCGTTGACCTCTCGAACGAGCAGTACTTC. The chain uses TRBV29-1 and TRBJ2-7; no clear D. Trimming shortened V by 3 bases and J by 5 bases, and 8 bases separated the two germline ends. The CDR3 is made up of 11 amino acids. Germline assignment: CDR1 SQVTM and CDR2 ANQGSEA.

Concerning this clonotype: This may be a read error, as it is one base from a much larger clone. V gene TRBV6-5 combines with J gene TRBJ2-7, with D uncertain. Germline V gene data show CDR1 as MNHEY and CDR2 as SVGAGI. The CDR3 sequence is 11 residues long. Deletions cut 8 bases from V and 4 bases from J, with 9 bases between. Written as DNA, the CDR3 is TGTGCCAGCCCTGCTGGATACGAGCAGTACTTC. Amino acids: CASPAGYEQYF.